These T cell receptor beta chains were read from a single sample in a study of T cells in Graves' hyperthyroidism and ophthalmopathy. TCRdb analysed the multiplex PCR reads with MiXCR anew, one entry per CDR3 protein. Altogether hundreds of thousands of distinct CDR3 sequences are present, 11% to 15% being singletons, with the ten largest covering roughly a tenth. The sample was blood. These TCRs come from a woman between 18 and 29 years old with Graves' hyperthyroidism. Each CDR3 is given with its conserved first and last residue. A D gene is named only where the DNA matches it firmly. Clone sizes are given selectively: once, few, many, or a class where the clone is expanded.

>-|TRBJ1-1|TRBV18|many
CASSPTPGRLNTEAFF
TGTGCCAGCTCACCAACACCGGGACGGCTGAACACTGAAGCTTTCTTT
>-|TRBJ1-2|TRBV6-1|many
CASSYRTSPSLSGYTF
TGTGCCAGCAGTTATCGGACAAGTCCCTCCCTTAGTGGCTACACCTTC
>-|TRBJ1-5|TRBV3-1|many
CASSLLFNQPQHF
TGTGCCAGCAGCCTCCTCTTCAATCAGCCCCAGCATTTT
>-|TRBJ2-1|TRBV10-1|few
CASSPQRPYNEQFF
TGCGCCAGCAGTCCCCAAAGGCCCTACAATGAGCAGTTCTTC
>-|TRBJ1-6|TRBV12-3/TRBV12-4|many
CASSLWTDNSPLHF
TGTGCCAGCAGTTTATGGACAGACAATTCACCCCTCCACTTT
>-|TRBJ1-6|TRBV6-1|few
CASSEGPYNSPLHF
TGTGCCAGCAGTGAAGGACCATATAATTCACCCCTCCACTTT
>-|TRBJ1-4|TRBV14|few
CASSPDRRTNEKLFF
TGTGCCAGCAGCCCCGACAGGAGAACTAATGAAAAACTGTTTTTT
>TRBD2|TRBJ2-7|TRBV7-9|many
CASSLKRDSQEYF
TGTGCCAGCAGCTTAAAGCGGGATTCCCAGGAGTACTTC
>TRBD2|TRBJ2-5|TRBV20-1|many
CSAGLAGGPVSETQYF
TGCAGTGCAGGACTAGCGGGAGGGCCGGTTTCGGAGACCCAGTACTTC
>-|TRBJ2-1|TRBV12-3/TRBV12-4|many
CASSLAGASNEQFF
TGTGCCAGCAGTTTAGCGGGAGCCTCAAATGAGCAGTTCTTC
>-|TRBJ2-2|TRBV11-2|few
CASSRVGLTGELLF
TGTGCCAGCAGCCGAGTAGGTCTAACCGGGGAGCTGCTTTTT
>-|TRBJ2-7|TRBV2|few
CASSERMEGYEQYF
TGTGCCAGCAGTGAAAGGATGGAGGGCTACGAGCAGTACTTC
>-|TRBJ1-1|TRBV2|many
CASSGVENTEAFF
TGTGCCAGCAGTGGCGTGGAGAACACTGAAGCTTTCTTT
>TRBD2|TRBJ2-7|TRBV20-1|many
CSARKGLAGGEQYF
TGCAGTGCTAGAAAGGGACTAGCGGGAGGCGAGCAGTACTTC
>-|TRBJ2-4|TRBV12-3/TRBV12-4|few
CASRQQGLVIQYF
TGTGCCAGCAGACAACAGGGCCTTGTCATTCAGTACTTC
>TRBD1|TRBJ2-1|TRBV4-3|few
CASSQDTGGSEQFF
TGCGCCAGCAGCCAAGATACAGGGGGGAGTGAGCAGTTCTTC
>-|TRBJ1-5|TRBV2|-
CASSDTYSNQPQHF
TGTGCCAGCAGTGACACCTATAGCAATCAGCCCCAGCATTTT
>-|TRBJ2-7|TRBV29-1|-
CSVVTGTYRAYEQYF
TGCAGCGTTGTAACAGGCACGTACCGAGCCTACGAGCAGTACTTC
>-|TRBJ2-3|TRBV12-3/TRBV12-4|many
CASSSTPRTDTQYF
TGTGCCAGCAGTTCCACTCCTCGCACAGATACGCAGTATTTT
>TRBD2|TRBJ2-7|TRBV5-5|few
CASSFGLAHEQYF
TGTGCCAGCAGCTTTGGACTAGCCCACGAGCAGTACTTC